A single sample gave rise to the 22 T cell receptor beta chains below, sequenced in a study of cytomegalovirus exposure and HLA in healthy donors. PCR involved 60 Vbeta and 13 Jbeta primers. Generated by immunoSEQ multiplex PCR, the TCRdb table keeps only in-frame clones and is missing some. The table has some 70,000 clones, around 70% seen once. The sequencing sample was made of PBMCs. All receptors come from a woman aged 30 to 39 in good health and CMV-seronegative.

The chain employs TRBV4-3 and TRBJ2-3, with a possible D match to TRBD2 (6 bases). The CDR3 totals 15 residues. CDR1 is LGHNA and CDR2 is YSLEER in the germline V gene. V lost 1 base to trimming and J lost 2 bases, with 10 bases between them. The CDR3 DNA reads TGCGCCAGCAGCCAAGTTCGGGGGTTCACAGATACGCAGTATTTT. Translation gives CASSQVRGFTDTQYF.

J is TRBJ2-7 and V is TRBV6-1, with D possibly TRBD2 on 5 matching bases. The V end lost 5 bases, the J end lost 3 bases, and 17 bases lay between the germline ends. The CDR3 has 15 amino acids. The germline CDR1 and CDR2 sequences are MNHNS and SASEGT. CDR3 loop: CASSPPGSRNYEQYF. The CDR3 DNA reads as TGTGCCAGCAGTCCCCCGGGATCAAGAAACTACGAGCAGTACTTC.

This sequence joins TRBV7-9 and TRBJ2-7, with TRBD1 as a possible D gene (5 bases). Deletions cut 6 bases from V and 2 bases from J, with 17 bases between. The CDR3 contains 15 residues. Germline-derived CDR1 and CDR2 are SEHNR and FQNEAQ (reference sequence). CDR3 DNA sequence: TGTGCCAGCAGTAACAAGACAGATGGTACCTACGAGCAGTACTTC. Translated: CASSNKTDGTYEQYF.

The J gene is TRBJ2-1, the V gene TRBV7-9, with 8 positions matching TRBD1. CDR1 and CDR2 (germline): SEHNR, FQNEAQ (reference sequence). The CDR3 spans 14 residues. After removal of 5 bases from V and 8 bases from J, the junction contained 8 bases not matched to a gene. CDR3 sequence: CASSRQGRRDEQFF. CDR3 sequence (DNA): TGTGCCAGCAGCCGACAGGGGCGCCGAGATGAGCAGTTCTTC.

J is TRBJ2-7 and V is TRBV6-1; possible D gene TRBD2, 7 bases. The CDR3 runs 15 residues. Deletions cut 6 bases from V and 0 bases from J, with 15 bases between. CDR1 and CDR2 from the germline V gene are MNHNS and SASEGT. The CDR3, as DNA: TGTGCCAGCAGGGGGGGAGGGGGGACCTCCTACGAGCAGTACTTC. Its protein is CASRGGGGTSYEQYF.

The chain recombines TRBV2 with TRBJ1-5; no clear D. The V and J ends lost 8 bases and 6 bases respectively, with 17 bases between them. CDR3 length: 14 residues. The germline gives CDR1 SNHLY, CDR2 FYNNEI. CDR3 residues: CASHFSGSRQPQHF. The CDR3 DNA is TGTGCCAGCCACTTCTCGGGGTCTCGTCAGCCCCAGCATTTT.

To note about this clone: An end of the junction does not agree with germline; a read error may underlie this. The chain combines TRBV7-9 with TRBJ2-3; 8 positions agree with TRBD1. This CDR3 contains 15 residues. Per germline, CDR1 SEHNR and CDR2 FQNEAQ (reference sequence). This chain's CDR3 is CSSSLTGQGSDTQYF. The CDR3 DNA is TGTTCCAGCAGCTTAACCGGACAGGGTTCAGATACGCAGTATTTT.

This clone occurred a few times. The chain joins TRBV5-1 to TRBJ1-2; D ambiguous. Between the trimmed V and J ends, which lost 4 bases and 6 bases, there was a span of 13 bases. CDR1 and CDR2 (germline): SGHRS, YFSETQ. The CDR3 loop spans 13 amino acids. In nucleotides, the CDR3 is TGCGCCAGCAGCCGAGGAGGGTCCAATGGCTACACCTTC. It translates to CASSRGGSNGYTF.

The gene calls are TRBV29-1 and TRBJ2-3; 9 nucleotides agree with TRBD1. V trimming: 7 bases; J trimming: 6 bases; junction bases outside the gene matches: 11. The CDR3 length is 14 residues. CDR1 is SQVTM, CDR2 ANQGSEA, per germline. CDR3 nucleotides: TGCAGCGCCGCCGGGACAGGGACTCGGGATACGCAGTATTTT. This codes for CSAAGTGTRDTQYF.

The chain combines TRBV15 with TRBJ2-7, with TRBD2 identical over 15 bases. The length of the CDR3 is 20 residues. In germline, CDR1 is LNHNV, CDR2 YYDKDF (reference sequence). J was trimmed by 1 base and V by 1 base; bases with no gene match: 11. The CDR3 bases are TGTGCCACCAGCAGAGGTACCAGGCAGGGACTAGCGGGGGGTTCCTACGAGCAGTACTTC. Translation: CATSRGTRQGLAGGSYEQYF. The whole variable domain, remainder taken from reference TRBV15 and TRBJ2-7, is DAMVIQNPRYQVTQFGKPVTLSCSQTLNHNVMYWYQQKSSQAPKLLFHYYDKDFNNEADTPDNFQSRRPNTSFCFLDIRSPGLGDTAMYLCATSRGTRQGLAGGSYEQYFGPGTRLTVT.

In this sample, this clone turned up a few times. The chain has TRBV7-2 and TRBJ2-7, with 9 bases lining up with TRBD2. Trimming removed 5 bases from V and 0 bases from J; junction bases left unmatched: 5. The germline V gene encodes CDR1 SGHTA and CDR2 FQGNSA. This CDR3 is 15 amino acids long. As DNA, the CDR3 is TGTGCCAGCAGCGATAGCGGGGGCCCCTCCTACGAGCAGTACTTC. It yields the protein CASSDSGGPSYEQYF.

The chain combines TRBV7-9 with TRBJ1-4; D possibly corresponds to TRBD1 (5 bases). CDR3 size: 15 residues. Trimming took 5 bases from V and 1 from J, leaving 11 bases between them. CDR1 and CDR2 from the germline V gene are SEHNR and FQNEAQ (reference sequence). CDR3 in amino acids: CASSQRRGTNEKLFF. CDR3 DNA: TGTGCCAGCAGCCAAAGAAGGGGAACTAATGAAAAACTGTTTTTT.

V is TRBV7-2 and J is TRBJ1-1, with D possibly being TRBD1 (6 bases). From germline, CDR1 is SGHTA and CDR2 FQGNSA. The CDR3 has 13 residues. Trimming took off 4 bases at V and 8 bases at J, with 14 bases between the two ends. In DNA, the CDR3 is TGTGCCAGCAGCTCAAGGAAACAGGGCGAAGCTTTCTTT. Amino acid sequence: CASSSRKQGEAFF.

The V call is TRBV9, the J call TRBJ2-3, with TRBD1 matching 8 bases. The V and J ends lost 3 bases and 3 bases, in that order; junction bases with no gene match: 3. CDR3 length: 14 amino acids. The V gene's germline CDR1 is SGDLS and CDR2 YYNGEE. The CDR3 sequence is CASSDTGGTDTQYF. As DNA, the CDR3 is TGTGCCAGCAGCGACACAGGGGGGACAGATACGCAGTATTTT.

The chain combines TRBV18 with TRBJ1-4; TRBD1 might be the D (6 bases). CDR1 and CDR2 (germline): KGHSH, LQKENI. The V end was cut by 5 bases, the J end by 7 bases, with 11 bases between. The CDR3 covers 13 residues. In DNA, the CDR3 is TGTGCCAGCTCAGCAGGGGTGGGTGAAAAACTGTTTTTT. Its protein product is CASSAGVGEKLFF.

This chain uses TRBV7-2 with TRBJ2-5; possible D gene TRBD2, 5 bases. Germline-derived CDR1 and CDR2 are SGHTA and FQGNSA. The CDR3 has 16 residues. V lost 5 bases and J lost 2, with 18 bases in between. Written as DNA, the CDR3 is TGTGCCAGCAGCCCCAGATGGGGAGACCTGCAAGAGACCCAGTACTTC. As protein: CASSPRWGDLQETQYF.

The chain is built from TRBV29-1 and TRBJ1-3, with D uncertain. V gave up 7 bases and J gave up 4 bases, with 8 bases separating them. Per germline, CDR1 SQVTM and CDR2 ANQGSEA. This CDR3 comprises 11 residues. The chain's CDR3 is CSAIIGNTIYF. Here the CDR3 DNA reads TGCAGCGCCATCATCGGAAACACCATATATTTT.

The chain uses TRBV28 and TRBJ1-5, with 7 bases matching TRBD1. The V and J ends lost 1 base and 7 bases, in that order; junction bases with no gene match: 10. The CDR3 spans 16 residues. Per the germline V gene, CDR1 is MDHEN and CDR2 is SYDVKM. CDR3 in DNA: TGTGCCAGCAGTTTATATGACAGGGTGTGGGAACAGCCCCAGCATTTT. Amino acids: CASSLYDRVWEQPQHF.

The J gene is TRBJ2-7, the V gene TRBV6-5, with 7 bases fitting TRBD2. V lost 0 bases to trimming and J lost 3 bases; unmatched junction nucleotides: 5. Germline CDR1 is MNHEY and CDR2 is SVGAGI. The length of the CDR3 is 15 residues. The CDR3 nucleotides are TGTGCCAGCAGTTACTCCCGGGACTATCGCTACGAGCAGTACTTC. Protein sequence: CASSYSRDYRYEQYF.

The rearrangement links TRBV5-6 to TRBJ2-7, with a tentative D call TRBD1 (6 bases). Trimming took off 4 bases at V and 0 bases at J, with 14 bases between the two ends. Germline V CDR1 and CDR2: SGHDT, YYEEEE. The CDR3 is 15 residues long. CDR3 sequence (DNA): TGTGCCAGCAGCCGAACCGGGACATACTCCTACGAGCAGTACTTC. Translating gives CASSRTGTYSYEQYF.

The chain has TRBV11-2 and TRBJ2-6; tentatively, D is TRBD2 (5 bases). The germline CDR1 and CDR2 sequences are SGHAT and FQNNGV. This CDR3 has 17 residues. Trimming left V 6 bases short and J 2 bases short, with 17 bases between. CDR3: CASSQGEGMPGANVLTF. CDR3 bases: TGTGCCAGCAGTCAAGGAGAGGGTATGCCTGGGGCCAACGTCCTGACTTTC.

The chain has TRBV19 and TRBJ2-3; 10 positions match TRBD2. With 3 bases clipped from V and 0 bases from J, the junction kept 6 bases outside the gene matches. Germline assignment: CDR1 LNHDA and CDR2 SQIVND (reference sequence). CDR3 length: 17 residues. CDR3 DNA: TGTGCCAGTAGTATTTCTTCTAGCGGGGGCAGCACAGATACGCAGTATTTT. It is translated as CASSISSSGGSTDTQYF.